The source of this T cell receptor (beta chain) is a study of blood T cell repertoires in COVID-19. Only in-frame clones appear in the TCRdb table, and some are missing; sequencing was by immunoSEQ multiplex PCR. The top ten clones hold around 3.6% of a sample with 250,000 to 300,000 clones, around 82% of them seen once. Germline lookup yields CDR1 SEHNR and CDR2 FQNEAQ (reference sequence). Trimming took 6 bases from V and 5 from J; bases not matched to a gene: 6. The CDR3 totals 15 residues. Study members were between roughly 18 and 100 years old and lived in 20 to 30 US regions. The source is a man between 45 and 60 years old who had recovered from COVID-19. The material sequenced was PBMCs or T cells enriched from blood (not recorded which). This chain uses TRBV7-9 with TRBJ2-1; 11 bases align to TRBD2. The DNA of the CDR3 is TGTGCCAGCAGTCCTAGCGGGAGGATCCACAATGAGCAGTTCTTC. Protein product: CASSPSGRIHNEQFF.